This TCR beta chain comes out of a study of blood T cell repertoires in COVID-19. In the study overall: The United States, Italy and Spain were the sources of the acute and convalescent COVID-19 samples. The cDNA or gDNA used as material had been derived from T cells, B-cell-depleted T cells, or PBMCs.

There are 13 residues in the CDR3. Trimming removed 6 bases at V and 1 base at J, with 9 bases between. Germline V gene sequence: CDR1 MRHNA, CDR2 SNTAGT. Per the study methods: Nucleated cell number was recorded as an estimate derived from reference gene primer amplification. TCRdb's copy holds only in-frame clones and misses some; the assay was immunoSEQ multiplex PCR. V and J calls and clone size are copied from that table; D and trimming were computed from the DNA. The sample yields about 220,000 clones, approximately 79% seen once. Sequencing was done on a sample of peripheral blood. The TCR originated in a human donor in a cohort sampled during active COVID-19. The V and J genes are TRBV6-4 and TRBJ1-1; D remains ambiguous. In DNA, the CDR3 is TGTGCCAGCAGAATGGGCCCGAACACTGAAGCTTTCTTT. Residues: CASRMGPNTEAFF.